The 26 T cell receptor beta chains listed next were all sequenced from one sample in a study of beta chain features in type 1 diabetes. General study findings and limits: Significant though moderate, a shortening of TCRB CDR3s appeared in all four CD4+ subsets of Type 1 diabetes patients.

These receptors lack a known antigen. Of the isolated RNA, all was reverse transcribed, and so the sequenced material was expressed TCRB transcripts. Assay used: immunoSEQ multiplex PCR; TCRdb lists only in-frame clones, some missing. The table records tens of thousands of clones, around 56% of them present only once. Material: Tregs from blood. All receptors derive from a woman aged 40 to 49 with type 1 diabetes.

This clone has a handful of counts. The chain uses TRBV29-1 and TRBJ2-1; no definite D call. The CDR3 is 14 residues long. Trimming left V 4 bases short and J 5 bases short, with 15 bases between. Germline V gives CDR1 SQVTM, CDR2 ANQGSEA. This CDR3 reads CSVAVLSIDNEQFF. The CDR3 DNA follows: TGCAGCGTTGCCGTACTATCCATCGACAATGAGCAGTTCTTC.

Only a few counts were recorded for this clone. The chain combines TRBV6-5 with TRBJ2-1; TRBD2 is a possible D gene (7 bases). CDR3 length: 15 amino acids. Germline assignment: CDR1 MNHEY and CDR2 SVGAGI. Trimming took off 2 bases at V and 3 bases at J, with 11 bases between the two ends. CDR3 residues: CASSYGGAGYNEQFF. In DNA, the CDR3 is TGTGCCAGCAGTTACGGGGGGGCGGGCTACAATGAGCAGTTCTTC.

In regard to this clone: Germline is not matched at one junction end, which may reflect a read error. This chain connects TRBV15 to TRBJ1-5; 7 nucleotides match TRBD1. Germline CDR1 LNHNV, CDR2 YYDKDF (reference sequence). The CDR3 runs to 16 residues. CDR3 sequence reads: CATRREGGGGEQPQHF. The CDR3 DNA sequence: TGTGCCACCAGGAGAGAAGGAGGAGGGGGCGAGCAGCCCCAGCATTTT.

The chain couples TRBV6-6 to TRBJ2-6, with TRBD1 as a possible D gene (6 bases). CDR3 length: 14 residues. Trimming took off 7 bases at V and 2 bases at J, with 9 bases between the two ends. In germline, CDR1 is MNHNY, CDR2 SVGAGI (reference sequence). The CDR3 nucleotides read TGTGCCAGCAAACGACAGGCTGGGGCCAACGTCCTGACTTTC. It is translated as CASKRQAGANVLTF.

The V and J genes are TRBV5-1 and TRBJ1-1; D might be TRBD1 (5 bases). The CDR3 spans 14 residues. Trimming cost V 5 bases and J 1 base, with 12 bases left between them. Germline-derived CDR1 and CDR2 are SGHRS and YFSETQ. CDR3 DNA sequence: TGCGCCAGCAGGGTTGGGGCCAGGAACACTGAAGCTTTCTTT. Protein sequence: CASRVGARNTEAFF. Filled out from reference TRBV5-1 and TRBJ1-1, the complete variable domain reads KAGVTQTPRYLIKTRGQQVTLSCSPISGHRSVSWYQQTPGQGLQFLFEYFSETQRNKGNFPGRFSGRQFSNSRSEMNVSTLELGDSALYLCASRVGARNTEAFFGQGTRLTVV.

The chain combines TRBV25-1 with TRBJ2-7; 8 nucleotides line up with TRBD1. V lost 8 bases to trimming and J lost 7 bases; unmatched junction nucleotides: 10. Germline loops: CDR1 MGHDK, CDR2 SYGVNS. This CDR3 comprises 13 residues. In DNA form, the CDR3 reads TGTGCCAGCTCCCAGGGGGCTCTAAGGGAGCAGTACTTC. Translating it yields CASSQGALREQYF.

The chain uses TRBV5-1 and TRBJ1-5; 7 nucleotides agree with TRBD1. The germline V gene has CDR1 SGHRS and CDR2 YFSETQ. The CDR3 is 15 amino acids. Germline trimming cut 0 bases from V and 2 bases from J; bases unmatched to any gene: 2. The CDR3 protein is CASSLDGTGNQPQHF. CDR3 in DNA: TGCGCCAGCAGCTTGGATGGGACAGGCAATCAGCCCCAGCATTTT.

CDR3 nucleotide sequence: TGTGCCAGCAGGCCAGAGAGGGCTGAAGCTTTCTTT. Translation gives CASRPERAEAFF. The chain recombines TRBV7-2 with TRBJ1-1; D call uncertain. Trimming shortened V by 6 bases and J by 6 bases, and 11 bases separated the two germline ends. CDR3 length equals 12 residues. Germline-derived CDR1 and CDR2 are SGHTA and FQGNSA.

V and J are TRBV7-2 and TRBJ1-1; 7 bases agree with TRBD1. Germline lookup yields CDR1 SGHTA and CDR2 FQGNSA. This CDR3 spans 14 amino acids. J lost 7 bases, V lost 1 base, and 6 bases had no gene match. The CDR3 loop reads CASSLGQGGLEAFF. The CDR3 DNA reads TGTGCCAGCAGCTTAGGGCAGGGGGGCCTTGAAGCTTTCTTT.

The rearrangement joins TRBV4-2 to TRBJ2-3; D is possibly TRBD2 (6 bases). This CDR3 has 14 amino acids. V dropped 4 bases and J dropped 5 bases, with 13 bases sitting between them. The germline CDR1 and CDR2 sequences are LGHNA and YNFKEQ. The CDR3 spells CASSRRDRGDTQYF. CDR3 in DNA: TGTGCCAGCAGCCGGCGGGACCGAGGAGATACGCAGTATTTT.

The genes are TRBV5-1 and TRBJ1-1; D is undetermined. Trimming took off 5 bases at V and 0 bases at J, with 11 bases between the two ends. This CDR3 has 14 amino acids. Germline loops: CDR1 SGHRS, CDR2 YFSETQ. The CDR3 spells CASRTAGLNTEAFF. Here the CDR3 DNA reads TGCGCCAGCAGAACCGCCGGTTTGAACACTGAAGCTTTCTTT.

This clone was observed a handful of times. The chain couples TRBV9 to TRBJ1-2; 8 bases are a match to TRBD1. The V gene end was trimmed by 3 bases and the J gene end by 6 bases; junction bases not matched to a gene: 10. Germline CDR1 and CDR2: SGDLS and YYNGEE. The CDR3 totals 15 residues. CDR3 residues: CASSDLRDRPHGYTF. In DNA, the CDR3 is TGTGCCAGCAGCGACCTCCGGGACAGGCCCCATGGCTACACCTTC.

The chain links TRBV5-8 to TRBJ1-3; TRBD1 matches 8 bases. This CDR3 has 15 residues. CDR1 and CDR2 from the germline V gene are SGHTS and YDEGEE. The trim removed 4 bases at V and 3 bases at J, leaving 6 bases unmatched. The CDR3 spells CASSSQGAVGNTIYF. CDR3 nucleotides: TGTGCCAGCAGCAGCCAGGGGGCGGTTGGAAACACCATATATTTT. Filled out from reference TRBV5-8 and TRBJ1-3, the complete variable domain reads EAGVTQSPTHLIKTRGQQATLRCSPISGHTSVYWYQQALGLGLQFLLWYDEGEERNRGNFPPRFSGRQFPNYSSELNVNALELEDSALYLCASSSQGAVGNTIYFGEGSWLTVV.

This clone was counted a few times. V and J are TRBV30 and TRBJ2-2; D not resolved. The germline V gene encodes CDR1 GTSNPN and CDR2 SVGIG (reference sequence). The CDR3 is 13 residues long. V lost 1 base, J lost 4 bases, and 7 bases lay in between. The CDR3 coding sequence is TGTGCCTGGAGTGGGCAGCGCACCGGGGAGCTGTTTTTT. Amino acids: CAWSGQRTGELFF.

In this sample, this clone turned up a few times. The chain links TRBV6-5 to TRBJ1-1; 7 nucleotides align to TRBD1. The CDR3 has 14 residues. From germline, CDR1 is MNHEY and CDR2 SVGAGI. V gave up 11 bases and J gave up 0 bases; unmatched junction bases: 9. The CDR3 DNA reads TGTGCCTCTAAGAGGGGGCAAATGAACACTGAAGCTTTCTTT. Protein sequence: CASKRGQMNTEAFF.

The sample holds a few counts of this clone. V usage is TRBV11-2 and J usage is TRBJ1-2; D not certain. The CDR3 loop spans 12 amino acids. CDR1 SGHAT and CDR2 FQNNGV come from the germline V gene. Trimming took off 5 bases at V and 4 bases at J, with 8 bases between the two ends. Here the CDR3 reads CASSGEFYGYTF. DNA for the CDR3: TGTGCCAGCAGCGGGGAGTTCTATGGCTACACCTTC.

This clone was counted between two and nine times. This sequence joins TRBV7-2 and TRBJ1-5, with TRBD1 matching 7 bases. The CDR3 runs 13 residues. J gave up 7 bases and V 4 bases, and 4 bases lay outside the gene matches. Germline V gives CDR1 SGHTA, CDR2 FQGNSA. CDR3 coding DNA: TGTGCCAGCAGCTCGGACAGGCAGCAGCCCCAGCATTTT. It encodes CASSSDRQQPQHF.

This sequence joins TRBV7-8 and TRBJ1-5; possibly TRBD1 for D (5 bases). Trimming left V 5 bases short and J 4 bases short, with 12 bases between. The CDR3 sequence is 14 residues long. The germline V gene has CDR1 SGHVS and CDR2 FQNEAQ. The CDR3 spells CASSLEDKNQPQHF. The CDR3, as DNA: TGTGCCAGCAGCCTCGAGGACAAAAATCAGCCCCAGCATTTT.

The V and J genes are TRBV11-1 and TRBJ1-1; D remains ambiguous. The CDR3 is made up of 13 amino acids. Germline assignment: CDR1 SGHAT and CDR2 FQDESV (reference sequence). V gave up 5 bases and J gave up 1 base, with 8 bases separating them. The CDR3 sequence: CASSLRQNTEAFF. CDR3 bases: TGTGCCAGCAGCCTAAGACAGAACACTGAAGCTTTCTTT. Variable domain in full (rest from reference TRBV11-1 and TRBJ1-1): EAEVAQSPRYKITEKSQAVAFWCDPISGHATLYWYRQILGQGPELLVQFQDESVVDDSQLPKDRFSAERLKGVDSTLKIQPAELGDSAMYLCASSLRQNTEAFFGQGTRLTVV.

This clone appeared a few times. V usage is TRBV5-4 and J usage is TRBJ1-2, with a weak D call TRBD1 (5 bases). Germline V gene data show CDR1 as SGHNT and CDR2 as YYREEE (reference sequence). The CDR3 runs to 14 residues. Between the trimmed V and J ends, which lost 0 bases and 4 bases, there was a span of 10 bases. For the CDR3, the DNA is TGTGCCAGCAGCTTGGCCGGGGGGGTCTATGGCTACACCTTC. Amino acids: CASSLAGGVYGYTF.

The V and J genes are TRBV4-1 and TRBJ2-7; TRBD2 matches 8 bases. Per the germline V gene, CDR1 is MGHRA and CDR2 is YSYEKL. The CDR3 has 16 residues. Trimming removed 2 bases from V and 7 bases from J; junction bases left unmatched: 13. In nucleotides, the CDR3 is TGCGCCAGCAGCCAAAAGCGAACTAGCGGAGTTCGGGAGCAGTACTTC. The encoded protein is CASSQKRTSGVREQYF.

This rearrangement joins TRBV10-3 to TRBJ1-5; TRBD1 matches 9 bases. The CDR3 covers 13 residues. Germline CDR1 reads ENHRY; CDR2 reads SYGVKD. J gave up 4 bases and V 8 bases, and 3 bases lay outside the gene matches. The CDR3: CAIAGQGNQPQHF. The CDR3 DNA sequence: TGTGCCATCGCGGGACAGGGTAATCAGCCCCAGCATTTT.

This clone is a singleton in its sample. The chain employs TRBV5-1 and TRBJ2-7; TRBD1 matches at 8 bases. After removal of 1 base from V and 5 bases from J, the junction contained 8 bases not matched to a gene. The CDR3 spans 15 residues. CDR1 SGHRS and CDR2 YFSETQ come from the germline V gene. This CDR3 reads CASSLPTGAEDEQYF. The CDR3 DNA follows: TGCGCCAGCAGCTTGCCGACAGGGGCGGAGGACGAGCAGTACTTC. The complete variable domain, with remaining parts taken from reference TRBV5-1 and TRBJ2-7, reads KAGVTQTPRYLIKTRGQQVTLSCSPISGHRSVSWYQQTPGQGLQFLFEYFSETQRNKGNFPGRFSGRQFSNSRSEMNVSTLELGDSALYLCASSLPTGAEDEQYFGPGTRLTVT.

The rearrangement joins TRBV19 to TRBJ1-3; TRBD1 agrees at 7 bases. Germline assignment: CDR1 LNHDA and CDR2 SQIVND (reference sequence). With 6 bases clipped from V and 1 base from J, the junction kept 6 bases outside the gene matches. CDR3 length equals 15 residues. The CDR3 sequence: CASSQGDRSGNTIYF. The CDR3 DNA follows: TGTGCCAGTAGCCAGGGGGATAGATCTGGAAACACCATATATTTT. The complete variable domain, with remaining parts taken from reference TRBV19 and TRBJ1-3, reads DGGITQSPKYLFRKEGQNVTLSCEQNLNHDAMYWYRQDPGQGLRLIYYSQIVNDFQKGDIAEGYSVSREKKESFPLTVTSAQKNPTAFYLCASSQGDRSGNTIYFGEGSWLTVV.

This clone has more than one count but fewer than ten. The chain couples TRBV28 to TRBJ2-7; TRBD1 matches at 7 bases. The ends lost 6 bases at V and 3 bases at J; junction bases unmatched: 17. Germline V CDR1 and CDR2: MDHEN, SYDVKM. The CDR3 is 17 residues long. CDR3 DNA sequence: TGTGCCAGCAGACCAACACAGGGGACCGACCGGAGCTACGAGCAGTACTTC. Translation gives CASRPTQGTDRSYEQYF.

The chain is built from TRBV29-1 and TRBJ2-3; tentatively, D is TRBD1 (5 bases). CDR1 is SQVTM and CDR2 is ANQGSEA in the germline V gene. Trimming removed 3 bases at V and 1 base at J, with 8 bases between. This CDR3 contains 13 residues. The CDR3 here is CSVDKGGTDTQYF. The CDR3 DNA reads TGCAGCGTTGATAAAGGGGGCACAGATACGCAGTATTTT.